The 17 T cell receptor beta chains below were found in one sample sequenced in a study of PD-L1 blockade in urothelial cancer. Time point here: pretreatment peripheral blood. Sequencing was performed with immunoSEQ multiplex PCR; in TCRdb, only in-frame clones are kept and a portion is missing. This repertoire shows about 52,000 clones, roughly four fifths found once; its top ten account for under 4.5%. Sample: PBMCs, taken around atezolizumab (anti-PD-L1) treatment. These receptor sequences come from a man aged 65-85 years with urothelial cancer.

The chain couples TRBV11-3 to TRBJ2-7; possible D gene TRBD2, 6 bases. CDR1 SGHNT and CDR2 YENEEA come from the germline V gene. The V gene lost 4 bases and the J gene lost 3 bases, with 10 bases spanning the gap. CDR3 length: 13 residues. CDR3 nucleotides: TGTGCCAGCAGCTCGCGGCGGGACTACGAGCAGTACTTC. This translates into CASSSRRDYEQYF.

The J gene is TRBJ2-1, the V gene TRBV5-5, with 7 positions matching TRBD2. CDR1 is SGHKS, CDR2 YYEKEE, per germline (reference sequence). V shed 4 bases and J 2 bases; nucleotides not matched to a gene: 6. CDR3 length equals 15 residues. CDR3 protein: CASSVGLAAYNEQFF. The CDR3 DNA follows: TGTGCCAGCAGCGTGGGGCTAGCGGCCTACAATGAGCAGTTCTTC.

V usage is TRBV9 and J usage is TRBJ1-2, with a possible D match to TRBD1 (5 bases). CDR3 length: 15 amino acids. The V and J ends lost 3 bases and 4 bases respectively, with 16 bases between them. Per the germline V gene, CDR1 is SGDLS and CDR2 is YYNGEE. CDR3 coding DNA: TGTGCCAGCAGCGCCGCACGCGACAGCCCCTATGGCTACACCTTC. It is translated as CASSAARDSPYGYTF.

The chain employs TRBV28 and TRBJ1-2, with 9 bases fitting TRBD1. This CDR3 comprises 15 residues. V lost 5 bases, J lost 5 bases, and 9 bases stayed unmatched. Germline V gives CDR1 MDHEN, CDR2 SYDVKM. This CDR3 is CASSSPGTGIYGYTF. The CDR3, as DNA: TGTGCCAGCAGTAGCCCCGGGACAGGGATATATGGCTACACCTTC.

CDR3 in amino acids: CASSELQGPNEKLFF. CDR3 nucleotides: TGTGCCAGCAGTGAACTACAGGGGCCTAATGAAAAACTGTTTTTT. The chain is built from TRBV6-1 and TRBJ1-4, with 7 bases fitting TRBD1. Germline V gene data show CDR1 as MNHNS and CDR2 as SASEGT. Trimming removed 2 bases from V and 3 bases from J; junction bases left unmatched: 3. CDR3 length equals 15 residues.

This sequence joins TRBV27 and TRBJ2-3; D possibly corresponds to TRBD2 (5 bases). CDR3 size: 15 residues. The V and J ends lost 6 bases and 0 bases respectively, with 13 bases between them. CDR1 and CDR2 from the germline V gene are MNHEY and SMNVEV (reference sequence). CDR3 sequence: CASRDPGSSTDTQYF. CDR3 nucleotides: TGTGCCAGCAGGGATCCGGGATCCAGCACAGATACGCAGTATTTT.

The table lists this clone with a few counts. Distinct nucleotide sequences in the sample also encode this CDR3. V and J are TRBV29-1 and TRBJ1-1; 7 bases agree with TRBD1. The CDR3 covers 12 residues. J lost 0 bases, V lost 7 bases, and 2 bases had no gene match. Germline V gene data show CDR1 as SQVTM and CDR2 as ANQGSEA. CDR3 region: CSGGQLNTEAFF. CDR3 nucleotide sequence: TGCAGCGGGGGACAGTTGAACACTGAAGCTTTCTTT.

J is TRBJ2-7 and V is TRBV30; the match to TRBD1 covers 10 bases. The CDR3 is made up of 13 amino acids. CDR1 is GTSNPN, CDR2 SVGIG, per germline (reference sequence). The V segment lost 2 bases and the J segment 7 bases; nucleotides outside the gene matches: 5. The CDR3 region is CAWSRQGAGEQYF. The CDR3 DNA is TGTGCCTGGAGTCGACAGGGGGCTGGTGAGCAGTACTTC.

The chain has TRBV6-5 and TRBJ1-5; D remains ambiguous. V was cut by 5 bases and J by 4 bases, with 9 bases left in between. This CDR3 is 13 amino acids long. CDR1 MNHEY and CDR2 SVGAGI come from the germline V gene. Written as DNA, the CDR3 is TGTGCCAGCAGTCGGGTACTGAATCAGCCCCAGCATTTT. Protein product: CASSRVLNQPQHF.

This rearrangement joins TRBV29-1 to TRBJ1-1; D gene ambiguous. This CDR3 comprises 12 residues. V dropped 7 bases and J dropped 4 bases, with 13 bases sitting between them. Germline assignment: CDR1 SQVTM and CDR2 ANQGSEA. Written as DNA, the CDR3 is TGCAGCGCCGAGATCCGGGTCACTGAAGCTTTCTTT. It encodes CSAEIRVTEAFF.

V gene TRBV7-2 combines with J gene TRBJ2-5; unclear D gene. Trimming pared 4 bases from V and 7 bases from J, leaving 22 bases between. This CDR3 has 16 residues. Germline V gene lookup returns CDR1 SGHTA and CDR2 FQGNSA. The chain's CDR3 is CASSYNRPASSGTQYF. CDR3 nucleotides: TGTGCCAGCAGCTACAACCGACCGGCCTCTTCGGGGACCCAGTACTTC.

J is TRBJ2-7 and V is TRBV5-8, with a weak D call TRBD1 (7 bases). V was trimmed by 1 base and J by 1 base, leaving 12 bases between them. The CDR3 spans 15 residues. The V gene's germline CDR1 is SGHTS and CDR2 YDEGEE. DNA of the CDR3: TGTGCCAGCAGCTTGAGGCCAGGGGGGTCCTACGAGCAGTACTTC. Its translation is CASSLRPGGSYEQYF.

The V gene is TRBV6-5, the J gene TRBJ2-7; D may be TRBD2 (5 bases). Per the germline V gene, CDR1 is MNHEY and CDR2 is SVGAGI. This CDR3 region has 12 residues. The V end lost 11 bases, the J end lost 2 bases, and 13 bases lay between the germline ends. The CDR3 DNA reads TGTGCCGGCCAGGACTGTACCTACGAGCAGTACTTC. This sequence encodes CAGQDCTYEQYF.

This rearrangement joins TRBV9 to TRBJ2-3; D might be TRBD2 (6 bases). Trimming removed 2 bases from V and 4 bases from J, with 11 bases in between. CDR1 is SGDLS, CDR2 YYNGEE, per germline. The CDR3 is 14 amino acids. As DNA, the CDR3 is TGTGCCAGCAGCGTGGGGGGAGGTGCAGATACGCAGTATTTT. Its protein product is CASSVGGGADTQYF.

J is TRBJ2-5 and V is TRBV28; 7 bases map to TRBD1. V gave up 4 bases and J gave up 9 bases; unmatched junction bases: 5. Germline values: CDR1 MDHEN, CDR2 SYDVKM. The CDR3 loop spans 12 amino acids. CDR3 in DNA: TGTGCCAGCAGTTCGACAGGGATGGCCCAGTACTTC. Protein product: CASSSTGMAQYF.

This rearrangement joins TRBV7-2 to TRBJ2-5; 9 bases agree with TRBD2. The CDR3 totals 16 residues. Germline trimming cut 1 base from V and 2 bases from J; bases unmatched to any gene: 5. In germline, CDR1 is SGHTA, CDR2 FQGNSA. CDR3 coding DNA: TGTGCCAGCAGCTTAGGGCTAGCGGGAATTCAAGAGACCCAGTACTTC. As protein: CASSLGLAGIQETQYF. The full variable domain, in which reference TRBV7-2 and TRBJ2-5 provide the parts outside the CDR3, is GAGVSQSPSNKVTEKGKDVELRCDPISGHTALYWYRQSLGQGLEFLIYFQGNSAPDKSGLPSDRFSAERTGGSVSTLTIQRTQQEDSAVYLCASSLGLAGIQETQYFGPGTRLLVL.

In DNA, the CDR3 is TGTGCCAGCAGCTTAGCGGGACAAAAGAATGAAAAACTGTTTTTT. Translated: CASSLAGQKNEKLFF. J is TRBJ1-4 and V is TRBV7-8; possible D gene TRBD1, 6 bases. Germline V gene data show CDR1 as SGHVS and CDR2 as FQNEAQ. The V and J ends lost 0 bases and 5 bases respectively, with 10 bases between them. This CDR3 spans 15 amino acids.